The clone carrying this T cell receptor beta chain is a singleton in its sample. The antigen is not known. This record comes from a study of radiation and T cells in renal cell carcinoma. Study results and limitations: Baseline intratumoral clonotype presence is unknown without pretreatment biopsies. Top tumor clonotypes rose in blood 2 weeks post-radiation, then contracted.

Data came from immunoSEQ multiplex PCR; TCRdb stores just in-frame clones and leaves some out. The data contain 100,000 to 150,000 clones, more than 75% of them seen just once; the ten biggest clones take up about 5.6%. The trim removed 5 bases at V and 14 bases at J, leaving 15 bases unmatched. From germline, CDR1 is SGHAT and CDR2 FQNNGV. CDR3 length equals 14 residues. Time point described: blood 2 weeks post-SBRT. The treatment is: 15 Gy SBRT to primary tumor, nephrectomy 4 weeks later. The specimen comprised blood, sampled from a patient whose treatment included radiotherapy and nephrectomy. The J gene is TRBJ2-4, the V gene TRBV11-2; 7 nucleotides agree with TRBD1. The TCR comes from a woman aged 70-85 years with renal cell carcinoma. Here the CDR3 DNA reads TGTGCCAGCAGCCGAGACCCGACAGGGAGTTCTAAGTACTTC. It translates to CASSRDPTGSSKYF.